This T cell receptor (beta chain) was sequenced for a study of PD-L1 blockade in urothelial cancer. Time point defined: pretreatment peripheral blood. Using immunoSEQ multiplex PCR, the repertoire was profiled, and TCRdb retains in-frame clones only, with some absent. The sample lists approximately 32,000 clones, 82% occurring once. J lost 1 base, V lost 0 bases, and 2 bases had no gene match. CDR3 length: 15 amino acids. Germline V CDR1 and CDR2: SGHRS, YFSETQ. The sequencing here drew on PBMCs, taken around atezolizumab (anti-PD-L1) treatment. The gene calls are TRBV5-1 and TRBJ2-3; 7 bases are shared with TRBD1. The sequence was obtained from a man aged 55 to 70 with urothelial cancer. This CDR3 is CASSLDGQGTDTQYF. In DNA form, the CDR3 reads TGCGCCAGCAGCTTGGATGGACAGGGCACAGATACGCAGTATTTT.